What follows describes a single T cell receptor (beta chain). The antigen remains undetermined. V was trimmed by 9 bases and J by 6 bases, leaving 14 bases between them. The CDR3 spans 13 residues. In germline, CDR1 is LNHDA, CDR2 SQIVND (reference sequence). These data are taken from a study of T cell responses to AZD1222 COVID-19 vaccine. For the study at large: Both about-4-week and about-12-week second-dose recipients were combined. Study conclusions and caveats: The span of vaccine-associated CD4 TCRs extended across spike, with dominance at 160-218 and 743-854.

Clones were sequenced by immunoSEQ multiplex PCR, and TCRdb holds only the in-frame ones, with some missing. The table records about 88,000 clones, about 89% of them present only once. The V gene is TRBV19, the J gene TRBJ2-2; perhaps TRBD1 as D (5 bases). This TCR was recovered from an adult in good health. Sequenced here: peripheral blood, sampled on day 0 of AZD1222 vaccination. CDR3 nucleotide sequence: TGTGCCAGCACCAGGGTAGGGGCCGGGGAGCTGTTTTTT. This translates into CASTRVGAGELFF.